This TCR beta chain came from a study of blood T cell repertoires in COVID-19 (dated by TCRdb to 2019 to 2021). The study in broad terms: Samples covering the acute and convalescent phases of COVID-19 were provided by collaborators in the United States, Italy and Spain. Where HLA class I and class II types were available, the types were taken from metadata supplied by the sample provider, not from assay-based typing. The samples were drawn from two sources: the first 160 participants of the ongoing ImmuneRACE study, and fewer than 1,500 subjects contributed by 6 global collaborators. The prospective study material was composed of cDNA or gDNA derived from T cells, B-cell-depleted T cells, or PBMCs. Sample metadata almost always included a de-identified subject ID, COVID-19 status, age in years and sex. Subjects who had been exposed to COVID-19, were actively infected with it, or had recovered from it provided the deeply sampled blood TCRbeta repertoires that made up the dataset. A freely available public database, intended as a resource for researchers studying the immune response to SARS-CoV-2, is where the repertoires were released. Study-wide conclusions, independent of this receptor: How much clinical and demographic metadata was included differed by source and by participant, and the metadata was provided uncurated.

Germline trimming: 2 bases from V, 1 base from J; junction bases outside gene matches: 6. From the cysteine up to the phenylalanine, the CDR3 has a length of 16 residues. Here the CDR3 DNA is all that survives: 48 bases in frame from base 1. The germline V gene provides CDR1 MNHEY and CDR2 SVGAGI. Participants in the prospective study were enrolled through a virtual design, were aged roughly 18 to 95 years, and lived in some 24 United States geographic areas. In the prospective study, cohorts were assigned on the basis of participant-reported clinical history obtained from a screening survey and a study questionnaire. In the prospective study, mobile phlebotomists collected whole blood, serum and a nasopharyngeal or oropharyngeal swab from each participant. Additional blood draws and questionnaires over an approximately 2-month period could optionally be provided by prospective study participants. Prospective study blood samples were shipped either frozen or at room temperature before DNA extraction.

Comments on this clone: No cognate antigen has been identified for it. Per-nucleotide qualities are absent, and no much larger clonotype sits a single base away.

TCRbeta CDR3 regions were amplified from genomic DNA by means of the immunoSEQ Assay, a bias-controlled multiplex PCR. The published analysis was carried out like this. The number of nucleated cells in each sample was estimated by amplification of reference gene primers within the assay. Sequence reads were collapsed and filtered to measure the absolute abundance of every unique TCRbeta CDR3 rearrangement. For each sample, productive Simpson clonality was calculated by taking the square root of Simpson's diversity index across productive rearrangements. In its TCRdb copy, this immuneACCESS table keeps in-frame sequences only and misses some clones. Where compared with another copy, unresolved V genes explain less than half of these, and the others have no known cause. V, J and clone size were drawn from that table, and D and trimming were deduced from the DNA. The sample profile shows hundreds of thousands of clones; 85% to 90% of them were found once. The ten biggest clones cover approximately 4.5% of the sample.

This sequence originates from a woman under 30 with acute COVID-19. The sample taken for sequencing was PBMCs or T cells enriched from blood (not recorded which). The chain joins TRBV6-5 to TRBJ1-1; 8 junctional bases match TRBD1. The sequenced DNA: TGTGCCAGCAGTTACGGCTCCGGGACAGGGAACACTGAAGCTTTCTTT. It translates to CASSYGSGTGNTEAFF.